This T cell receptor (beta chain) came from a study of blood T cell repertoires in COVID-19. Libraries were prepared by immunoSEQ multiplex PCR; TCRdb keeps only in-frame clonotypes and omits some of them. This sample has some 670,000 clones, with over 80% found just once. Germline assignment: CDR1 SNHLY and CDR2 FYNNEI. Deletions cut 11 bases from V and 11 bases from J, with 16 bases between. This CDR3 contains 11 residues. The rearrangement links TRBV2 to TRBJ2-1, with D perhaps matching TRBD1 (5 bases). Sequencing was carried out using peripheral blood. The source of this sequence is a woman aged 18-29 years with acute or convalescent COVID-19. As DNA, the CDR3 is TGTGCCTCCAAAGGGGCGACCCAGCAGTTCTTC. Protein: CASKGATQQFF.